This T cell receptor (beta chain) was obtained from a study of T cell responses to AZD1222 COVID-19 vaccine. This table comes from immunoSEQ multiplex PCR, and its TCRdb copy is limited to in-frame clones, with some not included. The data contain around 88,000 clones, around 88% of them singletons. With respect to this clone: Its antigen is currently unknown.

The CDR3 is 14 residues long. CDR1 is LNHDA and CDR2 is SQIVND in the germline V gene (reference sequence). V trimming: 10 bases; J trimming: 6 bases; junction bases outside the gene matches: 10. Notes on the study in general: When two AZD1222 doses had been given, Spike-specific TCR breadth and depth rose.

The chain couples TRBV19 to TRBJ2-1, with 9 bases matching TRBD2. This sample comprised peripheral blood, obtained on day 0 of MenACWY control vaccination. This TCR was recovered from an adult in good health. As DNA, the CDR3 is TGTGCCACCCGCAGGACTAGCGTTTCCAATGAGCAGTTCTTC. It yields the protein CATRRTSVSNEQFF. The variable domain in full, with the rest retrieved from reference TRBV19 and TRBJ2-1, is DGGITQSPKYLFRKEGQNVTLSCEQNLNHDAMYWYRQDPGQGLRLIYYSQIVNDFQKGDIAEGYSVSREKKESFPLTVTSAQKNPTAFYLCATRRTSVSNEQFFGPGTRLTVL.